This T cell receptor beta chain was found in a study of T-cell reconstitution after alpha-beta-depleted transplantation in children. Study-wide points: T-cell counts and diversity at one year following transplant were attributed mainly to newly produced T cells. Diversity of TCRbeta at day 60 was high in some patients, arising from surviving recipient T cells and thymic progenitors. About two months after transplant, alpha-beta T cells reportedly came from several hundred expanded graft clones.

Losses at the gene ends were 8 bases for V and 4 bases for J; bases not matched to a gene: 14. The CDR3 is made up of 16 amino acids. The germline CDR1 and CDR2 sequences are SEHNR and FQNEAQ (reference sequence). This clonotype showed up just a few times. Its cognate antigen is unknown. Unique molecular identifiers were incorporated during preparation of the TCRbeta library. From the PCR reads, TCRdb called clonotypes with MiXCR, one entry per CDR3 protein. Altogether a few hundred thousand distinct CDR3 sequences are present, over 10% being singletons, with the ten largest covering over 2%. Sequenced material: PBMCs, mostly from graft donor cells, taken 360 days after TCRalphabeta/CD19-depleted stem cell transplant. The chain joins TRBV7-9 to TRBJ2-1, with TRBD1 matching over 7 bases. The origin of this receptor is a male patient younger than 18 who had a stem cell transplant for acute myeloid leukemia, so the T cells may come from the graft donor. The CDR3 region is CASRSNWRTGYNEQFF. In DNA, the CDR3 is TGTGCCAGCCGATCAAATTGGAGGACAGGATACAATGAGCAGTTCTTC.